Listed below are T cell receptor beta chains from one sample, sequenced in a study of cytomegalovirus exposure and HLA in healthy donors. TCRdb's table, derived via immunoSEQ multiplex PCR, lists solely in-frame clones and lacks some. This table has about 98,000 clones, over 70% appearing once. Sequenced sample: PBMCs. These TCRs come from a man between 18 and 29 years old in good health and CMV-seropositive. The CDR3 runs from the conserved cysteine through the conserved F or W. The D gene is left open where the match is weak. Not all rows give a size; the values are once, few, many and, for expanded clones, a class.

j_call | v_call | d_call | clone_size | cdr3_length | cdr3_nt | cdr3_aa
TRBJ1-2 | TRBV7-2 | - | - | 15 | TGTGCCAGCAGCTTAGGTCCGGACTTGAACTATGGCTACACCTTC | CASSLGPDLNYGYTF
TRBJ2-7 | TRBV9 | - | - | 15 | TGTGCCAGCAGCGTAGCTAGGGAAGGGGGCTACGAGCAGTACTTC | CASSVAREGGYEQYF
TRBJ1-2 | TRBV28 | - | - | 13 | TGTGCCAGCGTTCCGGGACAAAACTATGGCTACACCTTC | CASVPGQNYGYTF
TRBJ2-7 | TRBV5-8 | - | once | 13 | TGTGCCAGCAGCTTCACAGGTACCTACGAGCAGTACTTC | CASSFTGTYEQYF
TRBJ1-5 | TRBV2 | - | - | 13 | TGTGCCAGCAACTACAGGGTCAATCAGCCCCAGCATTTT | CASNYRVNQPQHF
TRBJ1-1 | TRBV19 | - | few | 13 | TGTGCCAGTAGTTACAGGCTGAACACTGAAGCTTTCTTT | CASSYRLNTEAFF
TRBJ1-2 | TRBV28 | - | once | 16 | TGTGCCAGCAGTTTGGTCCTAGGGGAGGCGAACTATGGCTACACCTTC | CASSLVLGEANYGYTF
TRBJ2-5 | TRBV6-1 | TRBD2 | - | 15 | TGTGCCAGCACCCAACTAGCGGGGGGGCAAGAGACCCAGTACTTC | CASTQLAGGQETQYF
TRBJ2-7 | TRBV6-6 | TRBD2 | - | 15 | TGTGCCAGCAGAAATAGCGGGGTAAGCTCCTACGAGCAGTACTTC | CASRNSGVSSYEQYF
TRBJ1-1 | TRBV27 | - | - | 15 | TGTGCCAGCAGTTTATCGAGGGGGTCGAACACTGAAGCTTTCTTT | CASSLSRGSNTEAFF
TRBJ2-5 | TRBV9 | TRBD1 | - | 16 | TGTGCCAGCAGCGGGAGGGACAGGGGGCGACAAGAGACCCAGTACTTC | CASSGRDRGRQETQYF
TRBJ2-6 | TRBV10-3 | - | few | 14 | TGTGCCATCAGTGTATTGACAGGGGCCAACGTCCTGACTTTC | CAISVLTGANVLTF
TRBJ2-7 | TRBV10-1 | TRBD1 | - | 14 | TGCGCCAGCAGCGCCGGGACAGGGGGCTACGAGCAGTACTTC | CASSAGTGGYEQYF
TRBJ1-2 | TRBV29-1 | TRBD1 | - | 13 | TGCAGCGTCCGGGACAGGGGGGGGGACGGCTACACCTTC | CSVRDRGGDGYTF
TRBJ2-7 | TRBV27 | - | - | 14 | TGTGCCAGCAGTTCCCAACAGGGTTTCATCGAGCAGTACTTC | CASSSQQGFIEQYF
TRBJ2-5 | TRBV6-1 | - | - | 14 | TGTGCCAGCAGGGGTAGCGGCTTCCAAGAGACCCAGTACTTC | CASRGSGFQETQYF
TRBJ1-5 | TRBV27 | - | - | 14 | TGTGCCAGCAGTCGCAGACTTAGCAATCAGCCCCAGCATTTT | CASSRRLSNQPQHF
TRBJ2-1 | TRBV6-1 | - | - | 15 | TGTGCCAGCAGTGAAGCGCTGGAGAGCACCAATGAGCAGTTCTTC | CASSEALESTNEQFF
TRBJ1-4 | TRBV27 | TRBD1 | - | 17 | TGTGCCAGCAGTTTAGTAGGGACAGGGAGCGTATTCGAAAAACTGTTTTTT | CASSLVGTGSVFEKLFF
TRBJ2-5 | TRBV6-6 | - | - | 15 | TGTGCCAGCAGTTATGATCGCGGGGTGAGAGAGACCCAGTACTTC | CASSYDRGVRETQYF
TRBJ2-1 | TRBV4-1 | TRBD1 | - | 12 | TGCGCCAGCAGCCAAGCCGGGACAGGGCCGTTCTTC | CASSQAGTGPFF
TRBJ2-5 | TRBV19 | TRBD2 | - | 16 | TGTGCCAGTAGTAACCTGCGACTAGCGGGGCAAGAGACCCAGTACTTC | CASSNLRLAGQETQYF
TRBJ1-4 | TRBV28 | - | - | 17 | TGTGCCAGCAGCTCGAAGCAGGGGTTGTCAACTAATGAAAAACTGTTTTTT | CASSSKQGLSTNEKLFF
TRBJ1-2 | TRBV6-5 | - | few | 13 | TGTGCCAGCACTTCCGACGGGACAAAGGGCTACACCTTC | CASTSDGTKGYTF
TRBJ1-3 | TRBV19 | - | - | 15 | TGTGCCAGTAGTACAACAGGGATCTCTGGAAACACCATATATTTT | CASSTTGISGNTIYF
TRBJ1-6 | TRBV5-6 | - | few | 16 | TGTGCCAGCAGCTTGGCAGGCCCCGGGAATAATTCACCCCTCCACTTT | CASSLAGPGNNSPLHF
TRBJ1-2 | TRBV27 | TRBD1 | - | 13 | TGTGCCAGCAGTTTACCGACAGGGGAGGGCTACACCTTC | CASSLPTGEGYTF
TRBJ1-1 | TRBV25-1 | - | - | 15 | TGTGCCAGCAGTGAATACCACAGGGAGCACACTGAAGCTTTCTTT | CASSEYHREHTEAFF
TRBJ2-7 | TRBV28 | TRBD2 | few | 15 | TGTGCCAGCAGACCCGCTAGCGGGGGGCAATACGAGCAGTACTTC | CASRPASGGQYEQYF
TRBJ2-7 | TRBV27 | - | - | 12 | TGTGCCAGCAGTCCTGGGGGCGGTGAGCAGTACTTC | CASSPGGGEQYF
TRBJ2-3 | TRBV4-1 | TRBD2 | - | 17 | TGCGCCAGCAGCCAAGGGGGACTAGCGGGGGGTACAGATACGCAGTATTTT | CASSQGGLAGGTDTQYF
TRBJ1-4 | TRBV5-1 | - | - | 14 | TGCGCCAGCAGCTTGGGGCAGGAAGGCGAAAAACTGTTTTTT | CASSLGQEGEKLFF
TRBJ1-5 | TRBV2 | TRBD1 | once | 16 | TGTGCCAGCAGTGAAGGGACAGGGAGGGTTGGTCAGCCCCAGCATTTT | CASSEGTGRVGQPQHF
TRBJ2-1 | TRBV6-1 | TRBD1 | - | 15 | TGTGCCAGCTTCTCGGACAGGACCGGGATTGGTGAGCAGTTCTTC | CASFSDRTGIGEQFF